What follows is one T cell receptor beta chain and its context. TCRdb's table, derived via immunoSEQ multiplex PCR, lists solely in-frame clones and lacks some. Found here are 260,000 or so clones, nearly 90% of them singletons; the top ten hold more than 0.55%. This specimen comes from a study of blood T cell repertoires in COVID-19. Study at large: Both acute and convalescent COVID-19 samples were obtained from the United States, Italy and Spain.

Germline lookup yields CDR1 MDHEN and CDR2 SYDVKM. V lost 3 bases and J 6 bases, leaving 18 bases between the germline ends. The length of the CDR3 is 15 residues. The rearrangement links TRBV28 to TRBJ2-7; D is unclear. What was sequenced was peripheral blood. The sequence was obtained from a human donor in a cohort sampled during active COVID-19. The chain's CDR3 is CASSLGSLAGSEQYF. The DNA of the CDR3 is TGTGCCAGCAGTTTGGGTTCCCTTGCAGGCTCCGAGCAGTACTTC. The full variable domain, completed using reference TRBV28 and TRBJ2-7, is DVKVTQSSRYLVKRTGEKVFLECVQDMDHENMFWYRQDPGLGLRLIYFSYDVKMKEKGDIPEGYSVSREKKERFSLILESASTNQTSMYLCASSLGSLAGSEQYFGPGTRLTVT.